This T cell receptor (beta chain) was recovered during a study of blood T cell repertoires in COVID-19. The wider study: Spain, Italy and the United States supplied samples that represented acute and convalescent COVID-19. From T cells, B-cell-depleted T cells, or PBMCs came the material, which was cDNA or gDNA.

V lost 3 bases, J lost 4 bases, and 5 bases stayed unmatched. CDR3 length equals 15 residues. In germline, CDR1 is GTSNPN, CDR2 SVGIG (reference sequence). As originally analysed: Amplification of reference gene primers provided the estimated nucleated cell counts. Assay: immunoSEQ multiplex PCR; the TCRdb copy retains only in-frame clones and omits some. V and J calls plus clone size are reproduced from that table; the DNA served to infer D and trimming. Here the sample spans 200,000 to 300,000 clones, around 80% being singletons. The sample comprised peripheral blood. The V call is TRBV30, the J call TRBJ2-3; TRBD2 matches 12 bases. The sequence was obtained from a man in his forties with acute or convalescent COVID-19. CDR3 amino acids: CAWSPSGRESDTQYF. The CDR3 nucleotides are TGTGCCTGGAGCCCTAGCGGGAGGGAATCAGATACGCAGTATTTT.